The next 19 T cell receptor beta chains were all read from a single sample in a study of control samples from healthy donors and cancer patients. Profiling relied on immunoSEQ multiplex PCR, and the TCRdb table lists in-frame clones only, not all of them. Among tens of thousands of clones listed, around 93% were seen once. The specimen was PBMCs. The source is a man younger than 40 with colorectal cancer.

The chain has TRBV2 and TRBJ2-2, with D possibly being TRBD2 (6 bases). V lost 2 bases and J lost 4, with 11 bases in between. Looked up from germline, CDR1 is SNHLY and CDR2 is FYNNEI. The CDR3 extends over 15 amino acids. CDR3 in DNA: TGTGCCAGCAGTGAACTTCGGGGGATCACCGGGGAGCTGTTTTTT. It translates to CASSELRGITGELFF.

This clone was picked up one time. The rearrangement uses TRBV30 and TRBJ1-2; 10 nucleotides match TRBD1. The J segment lost 2 bases and the V segment lost 8 bases, leaving 2 bases of the junction unmatched. The CDR3 is 12 amino acids. Germline CDR1 GTSNPN, CDR2 SVGIG (reference sequence). CDR3 loop: CAGGQGNYGYTF. The CDR3 DNA reads TGTGCCGGGGGACAGGGGAACTATGGCTACACCTTC.

The CDR3 region is CASSLAPGWGTNDNEQFF. The DNA for the CDR3 is TGCGCCAGCAGCTTGGCACCGGGGTGGGGTACGAATGACAATGAGCAGTTCTTC. The J gene is TRBJ2-1, the V gene TRBV5-1, with D perhaps TRBD2 (5 bases). Per the germline V gene, CDR1 is SGHRS and CDR2 is YFSETQ. CDR3 length equals 18 residues. The V end lost 0 bases, the J end lost 5 bases, and 21 bases lay between the germline ends.

The chain uses TRBV6-2 or TRBV6-3 and TRBJ2-7, with D possibly being TRBD2 (5 bases). The V gene's germline CDR1 is MNHEY and CDR2 SVGEGT. The length of the CDR3 is 13 residues. V was shortened by 6 bases and J by 3 bases, with 12 bases between the two germline ends. The CDR3 nucleotides are TGTGCCAGCAGCTCCATGAGGGACTACGAGCAGTACGTC. As protein: CASSSMRDYEQYV.

This rearrangement joins TRBV3-1 (or the pseudogene TRBV3-2) to TRBJ1-1, with a weak D call TRBD1 (6 bases). The length of the CDR3 is 13 residues. V was pared by 3 bases and J by 5 bases, with 10 bases between. CDR1 is LGHDT and CDR2 is YNNKEL in the germline V gene (reference sequence). CDR3 sequence: CASSQSRGTEAFF. The CDR3 DNA sequence: TGTGCCAGCAGCCAGAGCAGGGGAACTGAAGCTTTCTTT.

The chain employs TRBV4-2 and TRBJ1-4; D is perhaps TRBD1 (6 bases). Germline CDR1 LGHNA, CDR2 YNFKEQ. The CDR3 loop spans 17 amino acids. Between the trimmed V and J ends, which lost 1 base and 11 bases, there was a span of 23 bases. CDR3 sequence: CASSQVHYTGGAQKLFF. CDR3 in DNA: TGTGCCAGCAGCCAAGTACATTATACGGGGGGCGCTCAGAAACTGTTTTTT.

V and J are TRBV2 and TRBJ2-1; the match to TRBD1 covers 9 bases. CDR1 SNHLY and CDR2 FYNNEI come from the germline V gene. The CDR3 sequence is 14 residues long. With 4 bases clipped from V and 6 bases from J, the junction kept 4 bases outside the gene matches. The CDR3: CASSGGQGINEQFF. The CDR3 DNA follows: TGTGCCAGCAGTGGAGGACAGGGGATCAATGAGCAGTTCTTC.

This chain connects TRBV6-6 to TRBJ1-5; 9 bases agree with TRBD1. Per the germline V gene, CDR1 is MNHNY and CDR2 is SVGAGI (reference sequence). Trimming at V came to 11 bases and at J to 1 base, leaving 3 bases not matched to a gene. There are 13 residues in the CDR3. The CDR3 DNA is TGTGCCGGGGGACAGGGCAGCAATCAGCCCCAGCATTTT. It specifies CAGGQGSNQPQHF.

This clone was seen a single time. V and J are TRBV7-2 and TRBJ2-1; 8 nucleotides match TRBD2. CDR3 size: 15 residues. CDR1 and CDR2 (germline): SGHTA, FQGNSA. The V gene end was trimmed by 7 bases and the J gene end by 7 bases; junction bases not matched to a gene: 12. The CDR3 sequence is CASTHTGTRGNEQFF. The DNA of the CDR3 is TGTGCCAGCACCCACACCGGGACTAGGGGGAATGAGCAGTTCTTC.

This clone has a handful of counts. The V call is TRBV20-1, the J call TRBJ1-5; a weak D match, TRBD1 (6 bases). The V end was cut by 3 bases, the J end by 1 base, with 13 bases between. The CDR3 length is 15 residues. The V gene's germline CDR1 is DFQATT and CDR2 SNEGSKA (reference sequence). CDR3 in amino acids: CSASPTQGSNQPQHF. CDR3 in DNA: TGCAGTGCTAGTCCTACTCAGGGGAGCAATCAGCCCCAGCATTTT.

The rearrangement joins TRBV27 to TRBJ1-4; D is possibly TRBD1 (6 bases). Trimming removed 8 bases at V and 3 bases at J, with 16 bases between. Germline CDR1 reads MNHEY; CDR2 reads SMNVEV (reference sequence). This CDR3 is built from 15 residues. CDR3 sequence (DNA): TGTGCCAGCGGCGCCTACAGGGTTGCTAATGAAAAACTGTTTTTT. This gives the protein CASGAYRVANEKLFF.

The CDR3 spells CASSPRTGGFEKLFF. Written as DNA, the CDR3 is TGTGCCAGCAGCCCTAGGACAGGGGGTTTTGAAAAACTGTTTTTT. The V gene is TRBV11-2, the J gene TRBJ1-4; 10 nucleotides align to TRBD1. The ends lost 5 bases at V and 7 bases at J; junction bases unmatched: 7. Germline V CDR1 and CDR2: SGHAT, FQNNGV. The CDR3 length is 15 residues.

This chain connects TRBV7-8 to TRBJ1-5; weak D call: TRBD1 (5 bases). V was shortened by 3 bases and J by 5 bases, with 11 bases between the two germline ends. Germline values: CDR1 SGHVS, CDR2 FQNEAQ. The CDR3 totals 14 residues. The CDR3 sequence: CASSLGIRDQPQHF. Here the CDR3 DNA reads TGTGCCAGCAGCTTGGGGATCAGGGATCAGCCCCAGCATTTT. Complete variable domain (other parts from reference TRBV7-8 and TRBJ1-5): GAGVSQSPRYKVAKRGQDVALRCDPISGHVSLFWYQQALGQGPEFLTYFQNEAQLDKSGLPSDRFFAERPEGSVSTLKIQRTQQEDSAVYLCASSLGIRDQPQHFGDGTRLSIL.

This chain joins TRBV5-5 and TRBJ2-3, with D maybe TRBD2 (5 bases). Per the germline V gene, CDR1 is SGHKS and CDR2 is YYEKEE (reference sequence). CDR3 length equals 14 residues. Trimming pared 2 bases from V and 0 bases from J, leaving 7 bases between. CDR3 sequence reads: CASSLADSTDTQYF. In DNA form, the CDR3 reads TGTGCCAGCAGCTTAGCGGACAGCACAGATACGCAGTATTTT.

This chain joins TRBV6-5 and TRBJ1-3, with D possibly TRBD1 on 6 matching bases. The V and J ends lost 0 bases and 2 bases respectively, with 11 bases between them. Germline loops: CDR1 MNHEY, CDR2 SVGAGI. The CDR3 length is 16 residues. As DNA, the CDR3 is TGTGCCAGCAGTTACTCGGTTACAGGGCCTGGAAACACCATATATTTT. Translation gives CASSYSVTGPGNTIYF.

V and J are TRBV6-5 and TRBJ2-7; 8 bases match TRBD1. With V trimmed by 8 bases and J by 5 bases, 14 bases remained unmatched. Germline lookup yields CDR1 MNHEY and CDR2 SVGAGI. The length of the CDR3 is 15 residues. The CDR3 DNA reads TGTGCCAGCGGCTCGGAGGGACAGGACATCCACGAGCAGTACGTC. Its protein product is CASGSEGQDIHEQYV.

The rearrangement joins TRBV6-5 to TRBJ1-5; D uncertain. CDR3 length equals 12 residues. The germline V gene encodes CDR1 MNHEY and CDR2 SVGAGI. Trimming removed 7 bases at V and 4 bases at J, with 8 bases between. CDR3 sequence: CASNSPNQPQHF. The CDR3, as DNA: TGTGCCAGCAATAGCCCGAATCAGCCCCAGCATTTT.

This chain links TRBV7-2 with TRBJ2-3, with 13 bases matching TRBD2. Trimming cost V 5 bases and J 5 bases; bases outside gene matches: 7. This CDR3 is 16 amino acids long. Germline assignment: CDR1 SGHTA and CDR2 FQGNSA. The CDR3 sequence is CASSMQGTSGIDTQYF. The CDR3 DNA sequence: TGTGCCAGCAGCATGCAAGGGACTAGCGGGATAGATACGCAGTATTTT.

The V and J genes are TRBV5-6 and TRBJ2-4, with TRBD1 matching 7 bases. V lost 0 bases, J lost 1 base, and 1 base stayed unmatched. The CDR3 sequence is 15 residues long. The germline V gene encodes CDR1 SGHDT and CDR2 YYEEEE. This CDR3 is CASSLVQGAKNIQYF. The CDR3 DNA sequence: TGTGCCAGCAGCTTGGTACAGGGGGCCAAAAACATTCAGTACTTC.